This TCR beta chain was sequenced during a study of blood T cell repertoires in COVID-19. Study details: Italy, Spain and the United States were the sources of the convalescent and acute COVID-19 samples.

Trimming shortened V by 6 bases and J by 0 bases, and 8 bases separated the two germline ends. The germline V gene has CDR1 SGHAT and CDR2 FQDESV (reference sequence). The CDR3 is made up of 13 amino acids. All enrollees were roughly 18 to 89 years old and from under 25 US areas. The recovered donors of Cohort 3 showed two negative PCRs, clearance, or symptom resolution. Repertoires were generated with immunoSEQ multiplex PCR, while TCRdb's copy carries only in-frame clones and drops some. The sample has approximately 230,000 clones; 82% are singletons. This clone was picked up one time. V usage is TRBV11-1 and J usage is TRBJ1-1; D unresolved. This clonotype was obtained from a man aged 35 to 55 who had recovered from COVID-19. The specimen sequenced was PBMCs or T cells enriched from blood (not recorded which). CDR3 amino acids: CASSSTVNTEAFF. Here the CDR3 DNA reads TGTGCCAGCAGTTCAACAGTGAACACTGAAGCTTTCTTT.